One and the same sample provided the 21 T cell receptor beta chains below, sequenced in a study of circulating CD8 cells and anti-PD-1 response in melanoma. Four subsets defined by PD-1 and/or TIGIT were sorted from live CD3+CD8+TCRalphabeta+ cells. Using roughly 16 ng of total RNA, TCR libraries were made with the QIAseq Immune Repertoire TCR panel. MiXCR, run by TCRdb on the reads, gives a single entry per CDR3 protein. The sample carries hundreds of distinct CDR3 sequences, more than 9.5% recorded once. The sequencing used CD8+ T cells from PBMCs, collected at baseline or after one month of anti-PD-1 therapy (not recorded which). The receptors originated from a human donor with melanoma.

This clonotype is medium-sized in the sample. CDR3 region: CSAILVGLADSYEQYF. The DNA for the CDR3 is TGCAGTGCTATTCTGGTTGGACTAGCGGACTCCTACGAGCAGTACTTC. This rearrangement joins TRBV20-1 to TRBJ2-7; 10 bases are shared with TRBD2. With 4 bases clipped from V and 0 bases from J, the junction kept 9 bases outside the gene matches. The length of the CDR3 is 16 residues. Germline V gives CDR1 DFQATT, CDR2 SNEGSKA (reference sequence).

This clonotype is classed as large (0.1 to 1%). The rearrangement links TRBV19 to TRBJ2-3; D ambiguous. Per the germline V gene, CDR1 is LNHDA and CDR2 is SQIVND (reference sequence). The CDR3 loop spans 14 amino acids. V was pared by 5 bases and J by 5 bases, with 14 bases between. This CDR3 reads CASSFVASRDTQYF. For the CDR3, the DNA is TGTGCCAGTAGTTTTGTGGCCTCCCGAGATACGCAGTATTTT.

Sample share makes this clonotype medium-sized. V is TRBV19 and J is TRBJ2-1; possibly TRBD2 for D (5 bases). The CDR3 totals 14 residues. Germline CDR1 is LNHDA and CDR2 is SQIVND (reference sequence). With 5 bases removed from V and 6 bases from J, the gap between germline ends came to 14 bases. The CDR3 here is CASSGLLGSNEQFF. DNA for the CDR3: TGTGCCAGTAGTGGCCTCCTTGGGAGCAATGAGCAGTTCTTC. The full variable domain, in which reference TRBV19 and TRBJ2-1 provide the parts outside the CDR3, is DGGITQSPKYLFRKEGQNVTLSCEQNLNHDAMYWYRQDPGQGLRLIYYSQIVNDFQKGDIAEGYSVSREKKESFPLTVTSAQKNPTAFYLCASSGLLGSNEQFFGPGTRLTVL.

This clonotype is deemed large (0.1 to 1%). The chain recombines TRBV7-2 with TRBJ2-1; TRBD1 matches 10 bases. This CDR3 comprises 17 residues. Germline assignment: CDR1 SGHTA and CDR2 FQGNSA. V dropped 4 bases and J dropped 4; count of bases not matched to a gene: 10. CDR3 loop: CASSSPGQGTLYNEQFF. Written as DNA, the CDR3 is TGTGCCAGCAGCTCGCCGGGACAGGGGACCCTTTACAATGAGCAGTTCTTC.

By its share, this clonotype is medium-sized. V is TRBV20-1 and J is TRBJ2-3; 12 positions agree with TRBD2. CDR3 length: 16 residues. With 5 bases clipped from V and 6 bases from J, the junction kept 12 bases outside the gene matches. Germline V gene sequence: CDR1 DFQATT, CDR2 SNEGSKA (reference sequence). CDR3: CSAGGGLAGGIDTQYF. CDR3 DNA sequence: TGCAGTGCTGGAGGTGGCCTAGCGGGGGGGATTGATACGCAGTATTTT.

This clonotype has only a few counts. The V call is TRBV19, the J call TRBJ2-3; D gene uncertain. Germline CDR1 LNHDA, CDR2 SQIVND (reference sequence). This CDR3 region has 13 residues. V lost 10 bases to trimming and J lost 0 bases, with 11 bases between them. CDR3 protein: CATSTASTDTQYF. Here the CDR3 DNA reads TGTGCCACCTCGACCGCTAGCACAGATACGCAGTATTTT.

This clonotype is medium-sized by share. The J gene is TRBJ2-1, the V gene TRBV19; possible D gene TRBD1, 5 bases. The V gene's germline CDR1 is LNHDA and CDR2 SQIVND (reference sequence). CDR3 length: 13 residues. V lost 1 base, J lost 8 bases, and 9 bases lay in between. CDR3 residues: CASSIVEGDEQFF. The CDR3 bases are TGTGCCAGTAGTATAGTAGAAGGGGATGAGCAGTTCTTC.

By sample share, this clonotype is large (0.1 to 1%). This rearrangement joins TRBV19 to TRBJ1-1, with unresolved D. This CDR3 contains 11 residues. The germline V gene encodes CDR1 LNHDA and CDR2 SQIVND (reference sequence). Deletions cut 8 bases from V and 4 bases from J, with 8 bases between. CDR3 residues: CASGSGTEAFF. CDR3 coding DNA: TGTGCCAGTGGTTCGGGCACTGAAGCTTTCTTT.

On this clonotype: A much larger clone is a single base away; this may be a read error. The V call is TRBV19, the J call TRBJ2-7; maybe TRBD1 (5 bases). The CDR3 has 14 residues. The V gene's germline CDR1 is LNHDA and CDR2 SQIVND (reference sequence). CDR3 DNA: TGTGCCAGTAGTCTGGACACGCGATCCTACGAGCGGTACTTC. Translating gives CASSLDTRSYERYF.

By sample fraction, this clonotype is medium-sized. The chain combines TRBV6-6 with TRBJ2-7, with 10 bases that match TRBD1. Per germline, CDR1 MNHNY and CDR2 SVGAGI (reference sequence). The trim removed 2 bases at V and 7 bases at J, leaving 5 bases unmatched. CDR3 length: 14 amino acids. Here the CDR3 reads CASSYAGQGMEQYF. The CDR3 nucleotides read TGTGCCAGCAGTTACGCGGGACAGGGGATGGAGCAGTACTTC.

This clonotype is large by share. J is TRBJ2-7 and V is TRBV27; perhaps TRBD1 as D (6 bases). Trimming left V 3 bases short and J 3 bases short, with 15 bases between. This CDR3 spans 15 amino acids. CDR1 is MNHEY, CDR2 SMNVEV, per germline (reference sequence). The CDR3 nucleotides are TGTGCCAGCAGTTTGTCGGGCAGGGGAGACTACGAGCAGTACTTC. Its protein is CASSLSGRGDYEQYF.

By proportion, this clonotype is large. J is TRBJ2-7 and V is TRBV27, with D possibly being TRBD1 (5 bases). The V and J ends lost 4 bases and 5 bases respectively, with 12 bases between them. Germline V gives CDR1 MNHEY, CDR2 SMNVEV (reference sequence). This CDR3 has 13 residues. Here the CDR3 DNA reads TGTGCCAGCAGTTACCAGGGTCCCAACGAGCAGTACTTC. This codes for CASSYQGPNEQYF.

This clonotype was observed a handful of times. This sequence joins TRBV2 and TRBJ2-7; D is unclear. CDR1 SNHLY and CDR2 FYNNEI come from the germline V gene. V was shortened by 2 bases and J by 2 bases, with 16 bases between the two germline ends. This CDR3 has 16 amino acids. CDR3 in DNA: TGTGCCAGCAGTGAATCGTCGGGCGGTGTTACCTACGAGCAGTACTTC. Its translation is CASSESSGGVTYEQYF.

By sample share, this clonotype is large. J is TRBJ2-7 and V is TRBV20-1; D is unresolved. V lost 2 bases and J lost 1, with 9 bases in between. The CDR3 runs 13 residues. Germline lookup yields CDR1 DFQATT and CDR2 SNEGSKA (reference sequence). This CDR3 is CSARQGLSYEQYF. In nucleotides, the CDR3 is TGCAGTGCTAGACAAGGTCTATCCTACGAGCAGTACTTC.

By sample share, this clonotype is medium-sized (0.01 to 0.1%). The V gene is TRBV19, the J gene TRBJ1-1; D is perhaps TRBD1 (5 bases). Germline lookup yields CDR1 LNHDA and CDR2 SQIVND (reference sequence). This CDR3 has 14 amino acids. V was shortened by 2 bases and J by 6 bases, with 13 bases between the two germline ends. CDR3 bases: TGTGCCAGTAGTATAAAGAGGGGATATCCTGAAGCTTTCTTT. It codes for CASSIKRGYPEAFF.

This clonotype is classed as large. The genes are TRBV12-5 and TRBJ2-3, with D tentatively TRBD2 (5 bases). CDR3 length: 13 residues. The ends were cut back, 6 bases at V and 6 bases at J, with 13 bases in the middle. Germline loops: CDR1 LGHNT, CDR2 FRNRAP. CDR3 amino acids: CASGSSSGDTQYF. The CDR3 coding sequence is TGTGCTAGTGGGTCATCATCGGGGGATACGCAGTATTTT.

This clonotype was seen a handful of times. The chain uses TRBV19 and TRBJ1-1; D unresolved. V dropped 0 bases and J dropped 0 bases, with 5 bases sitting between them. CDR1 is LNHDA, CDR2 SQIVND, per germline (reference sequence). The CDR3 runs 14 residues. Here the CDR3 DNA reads TGTGCCAGTAGTATAGAACAACTGAACACTGAAGCTTTCTTT. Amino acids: CASSIEQLNTEAFF.

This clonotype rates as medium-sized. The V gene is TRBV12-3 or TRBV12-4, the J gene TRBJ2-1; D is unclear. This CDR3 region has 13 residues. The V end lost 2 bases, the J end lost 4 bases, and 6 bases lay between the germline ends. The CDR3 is CASSLNGYNEQFF. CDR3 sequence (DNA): TGTGCCAGCAGTTTAAACGGATACAATGAGCAGTTCTTC.

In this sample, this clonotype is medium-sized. CDR3 protein: CASSRNLAGGPVNEQFF. The CDR3 DNA reads as TGTGCCAGCAGCCGGAACTTAGCGGGGGGGCCGGTCAATGAGCAGTTCTTC. This chain connects TRBV7-2 to TRBJ2-1; 11 bases match TRBD2. Looked up from germline, CDR1 is SGHTA and CDR2 is FQGNSA. V lost 5 bases and J lost 6; bases outside the gene matches: 12. CDR3 size: 17 residues.

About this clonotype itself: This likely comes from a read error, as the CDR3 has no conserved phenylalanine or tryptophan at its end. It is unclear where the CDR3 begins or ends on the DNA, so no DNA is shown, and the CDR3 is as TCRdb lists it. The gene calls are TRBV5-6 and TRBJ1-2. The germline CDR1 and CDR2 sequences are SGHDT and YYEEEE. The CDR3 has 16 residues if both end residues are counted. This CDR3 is CASSLEVGSETYGYAS.

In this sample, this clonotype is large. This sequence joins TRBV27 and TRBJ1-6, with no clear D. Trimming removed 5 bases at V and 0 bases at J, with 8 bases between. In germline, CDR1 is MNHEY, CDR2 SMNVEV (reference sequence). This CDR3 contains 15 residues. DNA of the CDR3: TGTGCCAGCAGTGACCGAAGCTCCTATAATTCACCCCTCCACTTT. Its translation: CASSDRSSYNSPLHF.